This T cell receptor beta chain was identified in a study of molecular identifiers for immune sequencing clone quantification. Whole-study context: For replicates, RNA isolated from around 20,000 or 99,000 naive CD8 cells was divided into five portions, of which four were sequenced.

Naive CD8 T cells were picked out by sorting for CD8+CD4-CCR7+CD45RA+. Study-wide results and caveats: Over 97% of effector molecules, yet under 1% of naive-cell molecules, were held by clones above 20 RNA copies. Spiked TCR RNA from one Jurkat cell reportedly showed up when mixed among 950,000 to 1,000,000 naive cells.

TCRdb re-called the PCR reads with MiXCR, one entry per CDR3 protein. Here the sample spans about 40,000 distinct CDR3 sequences, around 20% being singletons. As concerns this clonotype: Its antigen is undetermined.

Germline V lookup: CDR1 SGHAT, CDR2 FQNNGV. Deletions cut 1 base from V and 5 bases from J, with 21 bases between. This CDR3 is 17 amino acids long. The specimen sequenced was naive CD8+ T cells from blood, with Jurkat cell RNA spiked in. The subset denotes: FACS-sorted CD8+CD4-CCR7+CD45RA+ naive T cells. This rearrangement joins TRBV11-2 to TRBJ2-7; D possibly corresponds to TRBD2 (6 bases). The clonotype originates from a human donor in good health. Some libraries in this study had Jurkat cell RNA spiked in. CDR3 protein: CASSLVPGVRPSNEQYF. In DNA form, the CDR3 reads TGTGCCAGCAGCTTAGTCCCGGGAGTGCGTCCTAGTAACGAGCAGTACTTC. Using reference TRBV11-2 and TRBJ2-7 for the parts outside the CDR3, the full variable domain is EAGVAQSPRYKIIEKRQSVAFWCNPISGHATLYWYQQILGQGPKLLIQFQNNGVVDDSQLPKDRFSAERLKGVDSTLKIQPAKLEDSAVYLCASSLVPGVRPSNEQYFGPGTRLTVT.